This T cell receptor beta chain came from a study of T cell changes during pregnancy in multiple sclerosis. Germline loops: CDR1 SGHNT, CDR2 YYREEE (reference sequence). V was clipped by 3 bases and J by 7 bases; unmatched bases: 9. The CDR3 has 14 residues. The repertoire was sequenced with immunoSEQ multiplex PCR; TCRdb's copy has only in-frame clones and lacks some. The repertoire consists of approximately 96,000 clones, with around 92% occurring once and the leading ten covering less than 2.5%. This clone appeared a few times. The sequence was obtained from a female donor in good health, enrolled as a control in a pregnancy study. The chain employs TRBV5-4 and TRBJ1-2; TRBD1 matches 7 bases. The source was peripheral blood, collected after pregnancy. The CDR3 loop reads CASSWDDRAAGYTF. DNA of the CDR3: TGTGCCAGCAGCTGGGATGACAGGGCGGCTGGCTACACCTTC.